The source of this T cell receptor beta chain is a study of post-analysis software for immune sequencing data (dated by TCRdb to between 2015 and 2016). At the level of the whole study: Recorded disease courses included relapsing-remitting, secondary progressive and progressive-relapsing multiple sclerosis, with some patients lacking subtype annotation. A subset of samples was prepared in parallel using single-end sample barcoding, then pooled and co-amplified after Illumina adapter ligation. The patient repertoires were set against about eleven previously published healthy control repertoires from donors whose ages ranged from roughly 6 to 25 years.

A note on this clonotype: Its cognate antigen has yet to be identified. No much larger clonotype is one base removed from it; base qualities were not supplied.

Libraries were made using PCR. The instrument was an Illumina HiSeq 2500. Unique molecular identifiers were incorporated into TCR beta cDNA libraries to reduce PCR and sequencing biases. Every 1 to 10 million input T cells yielded 500,000 or so cDNA molecules, meaning each molecule approximated one T cell. The patient libraries were prepared and sequenced using the same protocol as the earlier healthy control dataset. Samples belonging to the same batch were prepared together, multiplexed and sequenced on a shared HiSeq lane. As for the original processing: Raw barcoded reads were processed with MIGEC, and single-read molecular identifier groups were discarded before consensus assembly and CDR3 extraction. VDJtools was used for post-analysis of the clonotype tables, with diversity normalized by down-sampling every dataset to the smallest sample size. Repertoire overlap clustering matched CDR3 amino acid but not nucleotide sequences to correct batch-related cross-sample contamination. TCRdb reran the public reads through fastp at Q25 and MiXCR, keeping productive beta chains. Every entry covers one CDR3 protein and lists the most common genes and DNA from its rows. TCRdb's processing, not the authors', yielded these V and J calls. This sample comprises hundreds of thousands of distinct CDR3 sequences, 25% to 30% of them detected only once. Together, the top ten hold approximately 0.6% of the sample.

The junction carries 8 bases between V and J, which are trimmed by 0 bases and 0 bases respectively. Reading from cysteine to phenylalanine, the CDR3 counts 15 amino acids. The CDR3 DNA has 45 bases and is translated from base 1. Sequences MGHDK (CDR1) and SYGVNS (CDR2) are obtained from the germline V gene. To demonstrate the VDJtools post-analysis software, the study profiled TCR beta repertoires from the peripheral blood of about 13 young patients with multiple sclerosis. The multiple sclerosis patients were children and adolescents ranging in age from roughly 6 to 16 years. General conclusions and limits of the study: Patients showed significantly higher frequencies than controls for about 5 TRBV segments, among them TRBV5-6, TRBV5-1 and TRBV20-1. When samples were clustered directly using the F measure, samples prepared in the same batch co-clustered strongly, which prompted a batch-effect correction. The control group was slightly older than the multiple sclerosis patient group. Significantly lower normalized Chao1 diversity was found in multiple sclerosis patients than in controls, suggesting substantial peripheral T-cell clonal expansion.

The receptor comes from a girl aged 5-17 years with multiple sclerosis. The chain is encoded by TRBV25-1 joined to TRBJ2-5, with the D segment identity uncertain. The sample taken for sequencing was blood. The DNA reads TGTGCCAGCAGTGAATATTCCGGAAACCAAGAGACCCAGTACTTC. This encodes CASSEYSGNQETQYF.